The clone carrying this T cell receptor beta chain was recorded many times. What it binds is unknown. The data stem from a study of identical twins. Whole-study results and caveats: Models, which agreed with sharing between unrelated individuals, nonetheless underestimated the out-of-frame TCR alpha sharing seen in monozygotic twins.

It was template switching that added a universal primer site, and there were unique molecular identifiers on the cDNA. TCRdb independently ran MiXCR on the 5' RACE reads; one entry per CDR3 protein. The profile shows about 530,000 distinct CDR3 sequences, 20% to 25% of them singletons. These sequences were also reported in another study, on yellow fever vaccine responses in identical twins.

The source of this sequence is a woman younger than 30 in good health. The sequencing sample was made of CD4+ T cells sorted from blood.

The CDR3 DNA reads TGTGCCAGCAGTGCCGATTCCTACGAGCAGTACGTC. As protein: CASSADSYEQYV. V gene TRBV12-3 or TRBV12-4 combines with J gene TRBJ2-7, with D unclear. The CDR3 runs to 12 residues. V was pared by 5 bases and J by 1 base, with 6 bases between.